The 24 T cell receptor beta chains below were found in one sample sequenced in a study of beta chain features in type 1 diabetes. Every bit of the isolated RNA underwent reverse transcription, so sequencing read expressed TCRB transcripts. Data came from immunoSEQ multiplex PCR; TCRdb stores just in-frame clones and leaves some out. This sample carries under 200,000 clones, approximately 9.1% of them seen once, and the ten largest clones take roughly 2.5%. Material for sequencing was central memory CD4+ T cells from blood. The receptors originated from a woman aged 18-29 years in good health.

The rearrangement joins TRBV2 to TRBJ2-5, with D maybe TRBD1 (6 bases). V shed 3 bases and J shed 4 bases, with 6 bases lying between them. The germline V gene encodes CDR1 SNHLY and CDR2 FYNNEI. CDR3 length equals 12 residues. The DNA of the CDR3 is TGTGCCAGCAGTGAGGGGGCAGAGACCCAGTACTTC. Translating gives CASSEGAETQYF.

V gene TRBV25-1 combines with J gene TRBJ1-1; 7 nucleotides align to TRBD1. The germline CDR1 and CDR2 sequences are MGHDK and SYGVNS. With V trimmed by 1 base and J by 0 bases, 2 bases remained unmatched. The CDR3 is made up of 15 amino acids. The DNA of the CDR3 is TGTGCCAGCAGTGAATCTGGGACAGTGAACACTGAAGCTTTCTTT. Amino acids: CASSESGTVNTEAFF.

The chain uses TRBV5-4 and TRBJ2-3, with 8 bases lining up with TRBD2. This CDR3 has 14 amino acids. Germline assignment: CDR1 SGHNT and CDR2 YYREEE (reference sequence). After removal of 5 bases from V and 3 bases from J, the junction contained 5 bases not matched to a gene. The CDR3 region is CASSERESTDTQYF. The CDR3 DNA follows: TGTGCCAGCAGTGAGCGGGAGTCGACAGATACGCAGTATTTT. The whole variable domain, filled in from reference TRBV5-4 and TRBJ2-3, reads ETGVTQSPTHLIKTRGQQVTLRCSSQSGHNTVSWYQQALGQGPQFIFQYYREEENGRGNFPPRFSGLQFPNYSSELNVNALELDDSALYLCASSERESTDTQYFGPGTRLTVL.

This clone was seen only a few times. Other nucleotide sequences in the sample specify the same CDR3. The V call is TRBV4-1, the J call TRBJ2-7; TRBD1 matches at 12 bases. Germline CDR1 and CDR2: MGHRA and YSYEKL. The CDR3 is 14 residues long. The V and J ends lost 4 bases and 2 bases, in that order; junction bases with no gene match: 0. This CDR3 is CASSRDRGPYEQYF. The DNA for the CDR3 is TGCGCCAGCAGCCGGGACAGGGGGCCCTACGAGCAGTACTTC.

As for this clone: The conserved final phenylalanine or tryptophan is absent from the CDR3, which likely points to a read error. The chain uses TRBV9 and TRBJ2-2; 10 nucleotides line up with TRBD1. Germline values: CDR1 SGDLS, CDR2 YYNGEE. The trim removed 0 bases at V and 7 bases at J, leaving 12 bases unmatched. This CDR3 is built from 18 residues. Here the CDR3 reads CASSVDLSGTGVGGELFS. In DNA form, the CDR3 reads TGTGCCAGCAGCGTAGATCTGTCTGGGACAGGGGTCGGCGGGGAGCTGTTTTCT.

The J gene is TRBJ1-5, the V gene TRBV27; D gene unclear. CDR3 length: 20 residues. Germline values: CDR1 MNHEY, CDR2 SMNVEV (reference sequence). V was pared by 5 bases and J by 0 bases, with 26 bases between. Here the CDR3 reads CASSPSSGGRLINSNQPQHF. In DNA form, the CDR3 reads TGTGCCAGCAGTCCCTCGTCGGGAGGCAGACTAATTAATAGCAATCAGCCCCAGCATTTT.

This clone was found a few times. The V call is TRBV4-1, the J call TRBJ2-2; D may be TRBD2 (7 bases). V lost 3 bases and J lost 5, with 13 bases in between. CDR1 MGHRA and CDR2 YSYEKL come from the germline V gene. This CDR3 has 15 amino acids. CDR3 region: CASSQPGGRTGELFF. The DNA of the CDR3 is TGCGCCAGCAGCCAGCCGGGGGGCCGTACCGGGGAGCTGTTTTTT.

Regarding this clone: In the same sample, other DNA sequences code for this CDR3. This chain uses TRBV4-3 with TRBJ2-4; tentative D call: TRBD1 (6 bases). Between the trimmed V and J ends, which lost 3 bases and 0 bases, there was a span of 9 bases. CDR3 length: 15 amino acids. CDR1 and CDR2 from the germline V gene are LGHNA and YSLEER. CDR3 DNA sequence: TGCGCCAGCAGCCATGAGACAGGAGCCAAAAACATTCAGTACTTC. It encodes CASSHETGAKNIQYF.

The V gene is TRBV4-2, the J gene TRBJ2-7; 16 bases match TRBD2. Trimming cost V 3 bases and J 3 bases; bases outside gene matches: 5. The CDR3 loop spans 17 amino acids. Germline V gives CDR1 LGHNA, CDR2 YNFKEQ. As DNA, the CDR3 is TGTGCCAGCAGCCAGGGACTAGCGGGAGGGTGGAGCTACGAGCAGTACTTC. Amino acid sequence: CASSQGLAGGWSYEQYF.

This clone was picked up a small number of times. The chain has TRBV15 and TRBJ2-3; no firm D call. V shed 5 bases and J shed 2 bases, with 5 bases lying between them. The germline V gene has CDR1 LNHNV and CDR2 YYDKDF (reference sequence). The CDR3 length is 12 residues. CDR3 sequence: CATSAYTDTQYF. The CDR3, as DNA: TGTGCCACCAGCGCCTACACAGATACGCAGTATTTT.

This clone was observed many times. The J gene is TRBJ2-5, the V gene TRBV6-1, with a weak D call TRBD1 (7 bases). Trimming took 7 bases from V and 1 from J, leaving 10 bases between them. Germline V CDR1 and CDR2: MNHNS, SASEGT. This CDR3 comprises 13 residues. CDR3 loop: CASNRGLQETQYF. Here the CDR3 DNA reads TGTGCCAGCAACAGGGGACTCCAAGAGACCCAGTACTTC.

This clone was seen only a few times. The V call is TRBV5-1, the J call TRBJ2-6, with a possible D match to TRBD2 (5 bases). The CDR3 loop spans 15 amino acids. Germline V gene sequence: CDR1 SGHRS, CDR2 YFSETQ. V was trimmed by 2 bases and J by 0 bases, leaving 6 bases between them. CDR3 amino acids: CASSFDYSGANVLTF. The CDR3 bases are TGCGCCAGCAGCTTCGACTACTCTGGGGCCAACGTCCTGACTTTC.

There are a few counts of this clone. The V gene is TRBV6-5, the J gene TRBJ2-1, with 10 bases aligning to TRBD1. In germline, CDR1 is MNHEY, CDR2 SVGAGI. The CDR3 loop spans 15 amino acids. J lost 5 bases, V lost 11 bases, and 12 bases had no gene match. CDR3 sequence reads: CAVNPTGGLNNEQFF. The CDR3 bases are TGTGCCGTCAATCCGACAGGGGGCCTCAACAATGAGCAGTTCTTC.

This chain connects TRBV5-1 to TRBJ1-1; 7 bases map to TRBD1. The junction had 5 bases not matched to a gene; V was cut back by 2 bases and J by 1 base. The V gene's germline CDR1 is SGHRS and CDR2 YFSETQ. The CDR3 is 15 residues long. The CDR3 loop reads CASSFLGQKNTEAFF. CDR3 nucleotide sequence: TGCGCCAGCAGCTTTTTGGGACAGAAGAACACTGAAGCTTTCTTT.

This clone appeared a few times. The V and J genes are TRBV30 and TRBJ2-2, with 10 positions matching TRBD2. CDR3 size: 16 residues. Germline V CDR1 and CDR2: GTSNPN, SVGIG (reference sequence). The J segment lost 1 base and the V segment lost 3 bases, leaving 5 bases of the junction unmatched. The chain's CDR3 is CAWRKLAGVNTGELFF. Written as DNA, the CDR3 is TGTGCCTGGAGGAAGCTAGCGGGGGTGAACACCGGGGAGCTGTTTTTT.

The chain carries TRBV11-1 and TRBJ1-2; D ambiguous. The V gene's germline CDR1 is SGHAT and CDR2 FQDESV (reference sequence). Trimming stripped 2 bases from V and 4 bases from J, with 8 bases between. This CDR3 spans 13 amino acids. CDR3 sequence: CASSLSGSYGYTF. The CDR3 DNA is TGTGCCAGCAGCTTAAGCGGGTCCTATGGCTACACCTTC.

This clone was observed a handful of times. The chain has TRBV5-4 and TRBJ2-1; 13 bases map to TRBD2. This CDR3 region has 16 residues. V dropped 4 bases and J dropped 6; count of bases not matched to a gene: 7. In germline, CDR1 is SGHNT, CDR2 YYREEE (reference sequence). CDR3 loop: CASSVAWTSGGNEQFF. CDR3 in DNA: TGTGCCAGCAGCGTGGCATGGACTAGCGGGGGCAATGAGCAGTTCTTC.

The chain employs TRBV14 and TRBJ2-5, with D possibly TRBD2 on 5 matching bases. The CDR3 is 16 residues long. Trimming cost V 4 bases and J 0 bases, with 15 bases left between them. From germline, CDR1 is SGHDN and CDR2 FVKESK. The CDR3 sequence: CASSPTAWEYQETQYF. The CDR3 DNA reads TGTGCCAGCAGCCCGACGGCCTGGGAGTACCAAGAGACCCAGTACTTC.

V is TRBV2 and J is TRBJ1-5; D is perhaps TRBD1 (5 bases). The CDR3 consists of 14 residues. Germline CDR1 SNHLY, CDR2 FYNNEI. Between the trimmed V and J ends, which lost 6 bases and 3 bases, there was a span of 12 bases. Written as DNA, the CDR3 is TGTGCCAGCAGGCTGGGACTTACCAATCAGCCCCAGCATTTT. This gives the protein CASRLGLTNQPQHF.

This chain joins TRBV5-6 and TRBJ2-7, with D unclear. This CDR3 is 13 amino acids long. Trimming stripped 3 bases from V and 7 bases from J, with 14 bases between. Germline lookup yields CDR1 SGHDT and CDR2 YYEEEE. The CDR3 DNA reads as TGTGCCAGCAGCTCTAAGGTACGGAGAGAGCAGTACTTC. Translating it yields CASSSKVRREQYF. Drawing the rest from reference TRBV5-6 and TRBJ2-7, the complete variable domain is DAGVTQSPTHLIKTRGQQVTLRCSPKSGHDTVSWYQQALGQGPQFIFQYYEEEERQRGNFPDRFSGHQFPNYSSELNVNALLLGDSALYLCASSSKVRREQYFGPGTRLTVT.

The chain links TRBV18 to TRBJ1-2, with 9 bases aligning to TRBD1. V gave up 3 bases and J gave up 4 bases; unmatched junction bases: 3. Germline lookup yields CDR1 KGHSH and CDR2 LQKENI. The CDR3 contains 14 residues. The CDR3 loop reads CASSPDRGSYGYTF. In DNA form, the CDR3 reads TGTGCCAGCTCACCCGACAGGGGGTCCTATGGCTACACCTTC. The full variable domain, in which reference TRBV18 and TRBJ1-2 provide the parts outside the CDR3, is NAGVMQNPRHLVRRRGQEARLRCSPMKGHSHVYWYRQLPEEGLKFMVYLQKENIIDESGMPKERFSAEFPKEGPSILRIQQVVRGDSAAYFCASSPDRGSYGYTFGSGTRLTVV.

This clone was seen more than once but under ten times. The chain carries TRBV7-8 and TRBJ1-5; D gene uncertain. CDR3 length: 12 residues. CDR1 is SGHVS and CDR2 is FQNEAQ in the germline V gene. The V gene lost 5 bases and the J gene lost 4 bases, with 6 bases spanning the gap. Here the CDR3 DNA reads TGTGCCAGCAGCCCGTTTAATCAGCCCCAGCATTTT. Amino acids: CASSPFNQPQHF.

This clone has only a few counts. The V call is TRBV1, the J call TRBJ2-1; the table calls TRBD2, which could not be checked here. TRBV1 is a known pseudogene. This CDR3 region has 16 residues. The CDR3 loop is CTSSPRTSGAYNEQFF. The CDR3 DNA sequence: TGCACCAGCAGCCCACGGACTAGCGGGGCCTACAATGAGCAGTTCTTC.

The sample holds a few counts of this clone. The J gene is TRBJ1-5, the V gene TRBV30, with a weak D call TRBD1 (6 bases). The V gene's germline CDR1 is GTSNPN and CDR2 SVGIG (reference sequence). The CDR3 contains 13 residues. The ends were cut back, 1 base at V and 7 bases at J, with 11 bases in the middle. CDR3 sequence: CAWSEGVGQPQHF. CDR3 coding DNA: TGTGCCTGGAGTGAGGGGGTTGGACAGCCCCAGCATTTT.